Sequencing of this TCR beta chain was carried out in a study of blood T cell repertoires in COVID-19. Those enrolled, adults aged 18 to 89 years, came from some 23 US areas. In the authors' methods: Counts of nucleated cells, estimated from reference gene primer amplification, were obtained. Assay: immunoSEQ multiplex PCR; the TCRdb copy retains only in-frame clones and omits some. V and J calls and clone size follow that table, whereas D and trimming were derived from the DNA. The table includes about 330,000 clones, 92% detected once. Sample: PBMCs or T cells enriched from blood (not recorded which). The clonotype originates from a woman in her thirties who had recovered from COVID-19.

This CDR3 reads CASSSGTGGETQYF. In nucleotides, the CDR3 is TGCGCCAGCAGCTCGGGGACAGGGGGGGAGACCCAGTACTTC. The rearrangement links TRBV5-1 to TRBJ2-5; TRBD1 matches at 11 bases. CDR1 is SGHRS and CDR2 is YFSETQ in the germline V gene. The CDR3 consists of 14 residues. J was trimmed by 5 bases and V by 3 bases; bases with no gene match: 3.